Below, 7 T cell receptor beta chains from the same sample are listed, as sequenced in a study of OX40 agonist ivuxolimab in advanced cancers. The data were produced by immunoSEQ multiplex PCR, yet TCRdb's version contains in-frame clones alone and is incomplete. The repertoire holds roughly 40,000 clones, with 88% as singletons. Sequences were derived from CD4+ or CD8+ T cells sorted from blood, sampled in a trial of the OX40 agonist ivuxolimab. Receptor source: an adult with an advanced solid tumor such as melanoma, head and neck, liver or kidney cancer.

The CDR3: CASSSWTVRLLDEQYF. Written as DNA, the CDR3 is TGTGCCAGCAGCTCTTGGACCGTGCGATTGTTGGACGAGCAGTACTTC. The rearrangement uses TRBV28 and TRBJ2-7; D is ambiguous. The CDR3 totals 16 residues. Trimming pared 6 bases from V and 5 bases from J, leaving 23 bases between. Germline CDR1 is MDHEN and CDR2 is SYDVKM.

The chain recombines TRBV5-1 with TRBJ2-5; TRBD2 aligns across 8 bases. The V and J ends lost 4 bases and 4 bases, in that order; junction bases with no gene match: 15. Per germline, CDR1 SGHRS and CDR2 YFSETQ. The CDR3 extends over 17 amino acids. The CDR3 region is CASSLRGSGSGGETQYF. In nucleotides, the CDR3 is TGCGCCAGCAGCCTCCGAGGGAGCGGGAGCGGGGGAGAGACCCAGTACTTC.

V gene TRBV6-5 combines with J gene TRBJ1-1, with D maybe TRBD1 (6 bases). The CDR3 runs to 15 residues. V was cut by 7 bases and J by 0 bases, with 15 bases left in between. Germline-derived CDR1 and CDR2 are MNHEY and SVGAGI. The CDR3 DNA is TGTGCCAGCAAACGGGGGGGCCTCATGAACACTGAAGCTTTCTTT. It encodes CASKRGGLMNTEAFF.

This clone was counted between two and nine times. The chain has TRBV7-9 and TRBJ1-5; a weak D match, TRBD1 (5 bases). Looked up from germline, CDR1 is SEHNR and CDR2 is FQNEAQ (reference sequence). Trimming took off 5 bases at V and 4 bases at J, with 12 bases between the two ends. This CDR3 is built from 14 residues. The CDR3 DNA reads TGTGCCAGCAGCCAGGGCGGGCTAAATCAGCCCCAGCATTTT. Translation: CASSQGGLNQPQHF.

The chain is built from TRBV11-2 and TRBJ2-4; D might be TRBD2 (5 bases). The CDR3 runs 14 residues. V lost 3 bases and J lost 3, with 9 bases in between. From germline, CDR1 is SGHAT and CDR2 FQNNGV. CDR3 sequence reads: CASSFSGVKNIQYF. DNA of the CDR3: TGTGCCAGCAGCTTTTCCGGGGTCAAAAACATTCAGTACTTC.

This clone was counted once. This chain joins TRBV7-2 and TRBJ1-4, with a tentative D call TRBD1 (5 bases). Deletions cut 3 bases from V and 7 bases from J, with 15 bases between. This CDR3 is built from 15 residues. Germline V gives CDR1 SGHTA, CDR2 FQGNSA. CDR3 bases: TGTGCCAGCAGCTTCCAGCATGGGGGATTTGAAAAACTGTTTTTT. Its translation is CASSFQHGGFEKLFF.

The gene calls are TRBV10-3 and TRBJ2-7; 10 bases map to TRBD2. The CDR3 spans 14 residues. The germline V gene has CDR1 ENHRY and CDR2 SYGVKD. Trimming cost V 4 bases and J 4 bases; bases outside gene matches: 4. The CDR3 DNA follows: TGTGCCATCAGTGTTGGGACTAGCGCATACGAGCAGTACTTC. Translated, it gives CAISVGTSAYEQYF.